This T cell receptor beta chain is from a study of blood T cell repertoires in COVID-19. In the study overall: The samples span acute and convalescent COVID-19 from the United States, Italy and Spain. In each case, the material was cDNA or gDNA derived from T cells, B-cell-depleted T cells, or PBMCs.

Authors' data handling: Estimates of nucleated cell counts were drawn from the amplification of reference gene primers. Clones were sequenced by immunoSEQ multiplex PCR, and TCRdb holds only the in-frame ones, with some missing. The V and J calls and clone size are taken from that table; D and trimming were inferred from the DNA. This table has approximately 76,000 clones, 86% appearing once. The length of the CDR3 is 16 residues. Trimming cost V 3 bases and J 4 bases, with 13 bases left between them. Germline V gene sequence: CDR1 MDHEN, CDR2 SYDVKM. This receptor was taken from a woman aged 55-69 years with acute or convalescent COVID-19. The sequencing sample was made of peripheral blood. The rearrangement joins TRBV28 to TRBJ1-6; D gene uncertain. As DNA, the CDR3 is TGTGCCAGCAGTTTTCCAGACACGGCTTATAATTCACCCCTCCACTTT. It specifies CASSFPDTAYNSPLHF.